The T cell receptor beta chain described here comes from a study of regulatory T cells in long-lasting Graves disease. Study-level findings and limits: Persistent patients had more shared public clonotypes (fewer than 3,000) than new patients (roughly 970). When disease was persistent, TRBV28, TRBJ1-2 and TRBJ2-5 were the favored segments.

This CDR3 spans 13 amino acids. Germline lookup yields CDR1 MDHEN and CDR2 SYDVKM. The V end lost 8 bases, the J end lost 1 base, and 12 bases lay between the germline ends. Time point indicated: newly diagnosed GD, antithyroid drugs for less than 3 months. From RNA extracted from PBMCs, the TCR library was made. EDTA tubes received approximately 10 milliliters of collected peripheral blood. Arm-PCR of CDR3 regions and iRepertoire HTBI primers were used to build TCR beta libraries. TCRdb reprocessed the multiplex PCR reads via MiXCR and lists one record per CDR3 protein. This table has under 800,000 distinct CDR3 sequences, roughly 15% appearing once. This clonotype was detected ten times or more. The antigen remains unidentified. These data also formed part of another study, on T cells in Graves' hyperthyroidism and ophthalmopathy. That report adds: The study based diagnoses on clinical symptoms, serum thyroxine and TRAb, thyroid ultrasound and orbital computed tomography.

The TCR was taken from a woman younger than 45 with Graves disease. The V and J genes are TRBV28 and TRBJ2-7; weak D call: TRBD1 (6 bases). Sequenced material: peripheral blood mononuclear cells (PBMCs), taken at new diagnosis, from a patient treated with antithyroid drugs. CDR3 coding DNA: TGTGCCAGCGTGGGGGCCCCATCCTACGAGCAGTACTTC. Protein product: CASVGAPSYEQYF.